The TCR beta chain under discussion was sequenced for a study of shared clonotypes between healthy human individuals. The germline V and J ends were trimmed by 5 bases and 6 bases, with 16 bases remaining between them. Germline V gene lookup returns CDR1 LGHNT and CDR2 FRNRAP. This CDR3 is 14 amino acids long. Overall study results and limits: Memory subsets generally showed smaller estimated richness than naive subsets did.

Terminally differentiated effector memory CD45RA+ cells were excluded by CCR7 positive selection of CD45RO-negative cells. Sorted-subset replicate PCRs used roughly 210 ng of genomic DNA. This amount corresponded to about 30,000 T cell genomes. Libraries were prepared by immunoSEQ multiplex PCR; TCRdb keeps only in-frame clonotypes and omits some of them. The table includes hundreds of thousands of clones, approximately 96% detected once. About this clone itself: Its antigen is unidentified.

The chain is built from TRBV12-5 and TRBJ1-2; possible D gene TRBD1, 5 bases. This receptor was taken from a woman in her 30s in good health. The source material was naive CD8+ T cells sorted from blood. The CDR3 region is CASGPWGVGDGYTF. CDR3 bases: TGTGCTAGTGGTCCGTGGGGGGTCGGTGATGGCTACACCTTC.